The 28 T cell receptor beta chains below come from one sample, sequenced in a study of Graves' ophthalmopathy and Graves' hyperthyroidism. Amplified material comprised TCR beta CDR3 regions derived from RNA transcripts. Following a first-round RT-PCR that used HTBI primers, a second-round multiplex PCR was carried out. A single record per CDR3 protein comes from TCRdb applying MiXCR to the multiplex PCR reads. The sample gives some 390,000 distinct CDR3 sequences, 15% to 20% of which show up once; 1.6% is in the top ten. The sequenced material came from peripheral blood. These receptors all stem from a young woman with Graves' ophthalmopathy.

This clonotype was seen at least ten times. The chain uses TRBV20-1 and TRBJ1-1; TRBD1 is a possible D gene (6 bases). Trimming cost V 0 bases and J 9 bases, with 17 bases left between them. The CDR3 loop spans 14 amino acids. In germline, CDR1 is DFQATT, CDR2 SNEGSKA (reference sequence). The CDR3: CSARDSQTGGKAFF. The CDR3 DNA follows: TGCAGTGCTAGAGATTCCCAGACAGGCGGTAAAGCTTTCTTT.

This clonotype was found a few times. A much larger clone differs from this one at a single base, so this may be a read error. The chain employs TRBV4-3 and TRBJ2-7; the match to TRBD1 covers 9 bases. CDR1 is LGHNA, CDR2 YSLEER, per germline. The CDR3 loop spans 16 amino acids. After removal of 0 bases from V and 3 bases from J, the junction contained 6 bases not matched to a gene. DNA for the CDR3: TGCGCCAGCAGCCAAGAAAGCGTGACAGGGGGCTACGAGCAGTACTTC. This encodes CASSQESVTGGYEQYF.

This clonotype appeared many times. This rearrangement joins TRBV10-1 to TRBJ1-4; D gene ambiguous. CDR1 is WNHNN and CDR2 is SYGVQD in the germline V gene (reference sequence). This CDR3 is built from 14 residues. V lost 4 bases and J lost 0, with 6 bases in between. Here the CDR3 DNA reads TGCGCCAGCAGTGCAAGGTCAACTAATGAAAAACTGTTTTTT. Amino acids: CASSARSTNEKLFF.

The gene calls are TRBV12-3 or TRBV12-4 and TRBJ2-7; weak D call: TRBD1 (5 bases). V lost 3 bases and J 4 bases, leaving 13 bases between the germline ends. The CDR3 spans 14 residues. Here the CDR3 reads CASSFSQGGYEQYF. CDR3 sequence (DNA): TGTGCCAGCAGTTTCTCTCAGGGTGGGTACGAGCAGTACTTC.

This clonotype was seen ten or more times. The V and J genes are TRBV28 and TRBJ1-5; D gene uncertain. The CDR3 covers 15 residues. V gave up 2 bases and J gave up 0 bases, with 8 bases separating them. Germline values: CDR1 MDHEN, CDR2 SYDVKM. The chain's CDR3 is CASSLVAHSNQPQHF. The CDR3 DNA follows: TGTGCCAGCAGTTTAGTGGCACATAGCAATCAGCCCCAGCATTTT.

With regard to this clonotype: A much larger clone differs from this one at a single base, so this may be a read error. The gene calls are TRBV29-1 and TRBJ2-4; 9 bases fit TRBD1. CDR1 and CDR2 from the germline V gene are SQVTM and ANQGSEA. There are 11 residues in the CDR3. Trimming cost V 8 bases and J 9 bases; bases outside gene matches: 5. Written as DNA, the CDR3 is TGCAGCACGGGACAGGGAGGCATTCAGTACTTC. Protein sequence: CSTGQGGIQYF.

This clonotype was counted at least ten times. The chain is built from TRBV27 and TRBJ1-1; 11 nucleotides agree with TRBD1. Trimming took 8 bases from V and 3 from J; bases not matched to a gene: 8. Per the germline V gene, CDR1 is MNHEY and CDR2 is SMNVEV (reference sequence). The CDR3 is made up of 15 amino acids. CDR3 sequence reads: CASGDRGRKDTEAFF. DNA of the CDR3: TGTGCCAGCGGGGACAGGGGGAGGAAGGACACTGAAGCTTTCTTT.

Written as DNA, the CDR3 is TGTGCCAGCAGCCAAGTCAGGACTTTCTGGGCTGAAGCTTTCTTT. Its translation is CASSQVRTFWAEAFF. V usage is TRBV14 and J usage is TRBJ1-1; D unclear. Trimming stripped 1 base from V and 6 bases from J, with 15 bases between. The CDR3 covers 15 residues. Germline values: CDR1 SGHDN, CDR2 FVKESK. Full variable domain (outside the CDR3, taken from reference TRBV14 and TRBJ1-1): EAGVTQFPSHSVIEKGQTVTLRCDPISGHDNLYWYRRVMGKEIKFLLHFVKESKQDESGMPNNRFLAERTGGTYSTLKVQPAELEDSGVYFCASSQVRTFWAEAFFGQGTRLTVV.

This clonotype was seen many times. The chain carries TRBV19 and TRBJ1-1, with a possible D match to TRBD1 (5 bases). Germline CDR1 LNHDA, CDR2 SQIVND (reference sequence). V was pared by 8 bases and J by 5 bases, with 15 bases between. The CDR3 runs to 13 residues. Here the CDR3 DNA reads TGTGCCAGTTTGGGGACGAGGTGGACTGAAGCTTTCTTT. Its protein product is CASLGTRWTEAFF.

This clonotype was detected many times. The CDR3 sequence is CASSLQGGSNSPLHF. CDR3 DNA sequence: TGTGCCAGCAGCCTCCAAGGGGGCTCCAATTCACCCCTCCACTTT. The chain employs TRBV3-1 and TRBJ1-6, with 7 bases matching TRBD1. V dropped 4 bases and J dropped 7; count of bases not matched to a gene: 7. From germline, CDR1 is LGHDT and CDR2 YNNKEL (reference sequence). The CDR3 contains 15 residues.

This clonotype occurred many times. The CDR3 sequence: CASRKDQSYGYTF. As DNA, the CDR3 is TGTGCCAGCAGAAAAGACCAAAGCTATGGCTACACCTTC. The V and J genes are TRBV11-1 and TRBJ1-2, with D unresolved. V was clipped by 6 bases and J by 4 bases, with 12 bases between them. CDR1 is SGHAT, CDR2 FQDESV, per germline (reference sequence). The CDR3 has 13 residues.

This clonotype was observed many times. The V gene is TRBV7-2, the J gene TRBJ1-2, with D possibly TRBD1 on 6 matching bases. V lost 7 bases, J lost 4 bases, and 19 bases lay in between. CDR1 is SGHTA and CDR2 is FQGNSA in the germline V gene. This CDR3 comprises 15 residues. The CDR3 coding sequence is TGTGCCAGCACCCAGGGGTCGCAGGGCGCCTATGGCTACACCTTC. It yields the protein CASTQGSQGAYGYTF.

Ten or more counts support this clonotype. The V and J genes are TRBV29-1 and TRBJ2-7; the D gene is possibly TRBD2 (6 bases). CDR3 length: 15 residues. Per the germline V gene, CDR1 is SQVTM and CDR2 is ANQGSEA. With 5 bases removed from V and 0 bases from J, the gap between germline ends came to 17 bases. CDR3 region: CSVSPPDGSSYEQYF. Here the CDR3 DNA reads TGCAGCGTTTCTCCGCCGGACGGGAGCTCCTACGAGCAGTACTTC.

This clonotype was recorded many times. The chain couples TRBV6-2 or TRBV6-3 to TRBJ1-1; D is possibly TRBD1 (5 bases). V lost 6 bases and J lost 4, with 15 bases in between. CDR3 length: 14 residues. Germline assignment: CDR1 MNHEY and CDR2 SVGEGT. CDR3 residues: CASRRDLSSTEAFF. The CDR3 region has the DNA TGTGCCAGCAGGAGGGACCTCTCCTCCACTGAAGCTTTCTTT.

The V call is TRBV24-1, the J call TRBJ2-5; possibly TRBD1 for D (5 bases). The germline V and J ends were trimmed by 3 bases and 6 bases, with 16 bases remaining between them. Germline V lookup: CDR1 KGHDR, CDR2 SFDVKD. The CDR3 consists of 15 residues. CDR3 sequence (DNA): TGTGCCACCAGTGATCCGGGCTTGGGGCCCCAGACCCAGTACTTC. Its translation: CATSDPGLGPQTQYF.

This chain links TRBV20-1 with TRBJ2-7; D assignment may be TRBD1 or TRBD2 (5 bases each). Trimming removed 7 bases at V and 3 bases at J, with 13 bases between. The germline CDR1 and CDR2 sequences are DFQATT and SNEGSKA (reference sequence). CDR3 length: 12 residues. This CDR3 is CSVRGGGYEQYF. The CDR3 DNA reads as TGCAGTGTCAGAGGTGGGGGCTACGAGCAGTACTTC.

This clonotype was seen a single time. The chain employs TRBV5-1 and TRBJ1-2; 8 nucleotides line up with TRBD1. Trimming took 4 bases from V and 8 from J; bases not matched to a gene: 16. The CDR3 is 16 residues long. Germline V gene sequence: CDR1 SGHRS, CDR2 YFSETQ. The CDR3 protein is CASSLSGTGQTGGYTF. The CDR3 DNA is TGCGCCAGCAGCCTCTCCGGGACAGGCCAAACCGGCGGCTACACCTTC.

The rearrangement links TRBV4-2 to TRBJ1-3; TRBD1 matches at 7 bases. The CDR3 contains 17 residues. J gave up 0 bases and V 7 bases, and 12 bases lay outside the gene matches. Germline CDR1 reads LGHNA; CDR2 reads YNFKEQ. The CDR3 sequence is CASTPWGQTTSGNTIYF. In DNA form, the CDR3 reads TGTGCCAGCACCCCCTGGGGACAGACTACCTCTGGAAACACCATATATTTT.

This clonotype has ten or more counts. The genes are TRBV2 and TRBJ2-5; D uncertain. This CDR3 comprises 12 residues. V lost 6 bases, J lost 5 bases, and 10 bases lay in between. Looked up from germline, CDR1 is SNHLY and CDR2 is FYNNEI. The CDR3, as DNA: TGTGCCAGCAGCACGGCGATGGAGACCCAGTACTTC. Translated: CASSTAMETQYF.

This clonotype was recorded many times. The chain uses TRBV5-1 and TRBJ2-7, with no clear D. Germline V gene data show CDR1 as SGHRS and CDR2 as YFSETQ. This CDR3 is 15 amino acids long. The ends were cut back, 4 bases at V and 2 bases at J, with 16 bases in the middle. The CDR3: CASSPPSEATYEQYF. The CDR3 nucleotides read TGCGCCAGCAGCCCACCCTCTGAAGCCACCTACGAGCAGTACTTC.

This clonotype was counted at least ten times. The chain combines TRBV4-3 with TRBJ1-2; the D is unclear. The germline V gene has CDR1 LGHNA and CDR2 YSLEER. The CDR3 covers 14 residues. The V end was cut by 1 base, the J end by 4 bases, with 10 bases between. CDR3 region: CASSQVGGLYGYTF. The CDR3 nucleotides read TGCGCCAGCAGCCAAGTAGGCGGACTCTATGGCTACACCTTC.

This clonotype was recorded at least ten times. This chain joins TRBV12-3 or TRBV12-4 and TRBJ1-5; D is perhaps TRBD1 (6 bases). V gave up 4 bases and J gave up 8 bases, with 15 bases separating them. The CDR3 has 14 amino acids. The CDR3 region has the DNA TGTGCCAGCAGTTCAACAGGGCTTAATAAGCCCCAGCATTTT. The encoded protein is CASSSTGLNKPQHF.

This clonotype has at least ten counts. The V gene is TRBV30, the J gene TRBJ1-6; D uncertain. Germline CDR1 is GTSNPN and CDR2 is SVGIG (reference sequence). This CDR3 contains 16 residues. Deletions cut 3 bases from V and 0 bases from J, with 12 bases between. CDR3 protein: CAWSFDVTSYNSPLHF. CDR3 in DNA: TGTGCCTGGAGCTTTGATGTCACCTCCTATAATTCACCCCTCCACTTT.

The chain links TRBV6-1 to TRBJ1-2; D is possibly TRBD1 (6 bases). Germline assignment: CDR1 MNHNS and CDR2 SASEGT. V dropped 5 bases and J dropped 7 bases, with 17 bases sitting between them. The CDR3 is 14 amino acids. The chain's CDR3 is CASSPDARGCGYTF. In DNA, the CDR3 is TGTGCCAGCAGTCCTGATGCCAGGGGTTGTGGCTACACCTTC.

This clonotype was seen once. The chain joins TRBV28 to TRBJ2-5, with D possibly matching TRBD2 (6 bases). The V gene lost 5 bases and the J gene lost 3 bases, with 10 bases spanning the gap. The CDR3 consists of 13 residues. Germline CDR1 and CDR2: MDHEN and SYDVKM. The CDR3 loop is CASSQKREETQYF. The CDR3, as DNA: TGTGCCAGCAGTCAGAAGCGGGAAGAGACCCAGTACTTC.

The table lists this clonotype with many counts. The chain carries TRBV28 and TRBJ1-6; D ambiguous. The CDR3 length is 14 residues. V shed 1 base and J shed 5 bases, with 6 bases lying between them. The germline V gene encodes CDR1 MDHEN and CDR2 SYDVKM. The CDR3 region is CASSLSSDNSPLHF. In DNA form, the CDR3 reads TGTGCCAGCAGTTTATCCTCTGATAATTCACCCCTCCACTTT. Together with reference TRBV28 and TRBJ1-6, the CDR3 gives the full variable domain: DVKVTQSSRYLVKRTGEKVFLECVQDMDHENMFWYRQDPGLGLRLIYFSYDVKMKEKGDIPEGYSVSREKKERFSLILESASTNQTSMYLCASSLSSDNSPLHFGNGTRLTVT.

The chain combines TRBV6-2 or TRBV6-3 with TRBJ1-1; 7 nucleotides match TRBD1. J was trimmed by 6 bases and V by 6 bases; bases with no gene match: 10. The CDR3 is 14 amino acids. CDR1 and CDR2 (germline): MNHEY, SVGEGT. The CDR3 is CASRGQWGAPEAFF. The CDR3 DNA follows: TGTGCCAGCAGGGGACAGTGGGGGGCCCCTGAAGCTTTCTTT.

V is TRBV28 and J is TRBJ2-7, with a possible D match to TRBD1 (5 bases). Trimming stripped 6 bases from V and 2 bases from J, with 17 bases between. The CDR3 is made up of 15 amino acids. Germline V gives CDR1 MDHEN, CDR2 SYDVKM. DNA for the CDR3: TGTGCCAGCAGCACGACAGCTCGGCCGCCCTACGAGCAGTACTTC. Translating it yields CASSTTARPPYEQYF. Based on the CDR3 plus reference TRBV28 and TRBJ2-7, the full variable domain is DVKVTQSSRYLVKRTGEKVFLECVQDMDHENMFWYRQDPGLGLRLIYFSYDVKMKEKGDIPEGYSVSREKKERFSLILESASTNQTSMYLCASSTTARPPYEQYFGPGTRLTVT.